The 30 T cell receptor beta chains given below trace back to one sample, sequenced in a study of shared clonotypes between healthy human individuals. The table came from immunoSEQ multiplex PCR; TCRdb's copy has only in-frame clones and leaves some out. The table records about 2.3 million clones, 92% of them present only once. Sequencing was performed on naive CD4+ T cells from PBMCs. Indicated subset: CD45RA+ positively selected. The receptors were sampled from a man aged 18 to 35 in good health. Some clones in this sample may be carry-over from other donors' samples.

The chain links TRBV27 to TRBJ2-1; 16 bases map to TRBD2. This CDR3 has 19 residues. CDR1 and CDR2 (germline): MNHEY, SMNVEV (reference sequence). The junction had 7 bases not matched to a gene; V was cut back by 5 bases and J by 0 bases. CDR3 coding DNA: TGTGCCAGCAGTAAGGGACTAGCGGGAGGGCCGGTCTCCTACAATGAGCAGTTCTTC. As protein: CASSKGLAGGPVSYNEQFF.

This clone occurred a few times. The chain carries TRBV5-1 and TRBJ1-1, with TRBD1 identical over 10 bases. Germline CDR1 is SGHRS and CDR2 is YFSETQ. The V and J ends lost 0 bases and 6 bases, in that order; junction bases with no gene match: 5. The length of the CDR3 is 15 residues. CDR3 in amino acids: CASSLDGQGGPEAFF. DNA of the CDR3: TGCGCCAGCAGCTTGGACGGACAGGGGGGCCCTGAAGCTTTCTTT.

The V and J genes are TRBV9 and TRBJ2-3, with TRBD2 matching over 7 bases. V shed 4 bases, J shed 2 bases, and the junction held 7 bases outside the gene matches. Germline values: CDR1 SGDLS, CDR2 YYNGEE. This CDR3 comprises 15 residues. The CDR3 loop is CASSLLAVLTDTQYF. The DNA for the CDR3 is TGTGCCAGCAGCCTCCTAGCGGTCCTCACAGATACGCAGTATTTT.

The CDR3 region is CASSVVEESQREGFTDTQYF. The CDR3 DNA reads as TGTGCCAGCAGCGTAGTCGAGGAATCCCAGCGGGAGGGATTCACAGATACGCAGTATTTT. The genes are TRBV9 and TRBJ2-3, with 10 bases that match TRBD2. V was clipped by 0 bases and J by 2 bases; unmatched bases: 15. The CDR3 has 20 amino acids. The V gene's germline CDR1 is SGDLS and CDR2 YYNGEE.

The CDR3 protein is CASSDPTGGVETQYF. The CDR3 nucleotides read TGTGCCAGCAGTGATCCGACAGGGGGTGTGGAGACCCAGTACTTC. The J gene is TRBJ2-5, the V gene TRBV6-1; TRBD1 matches at 9 bases. Germline V gene sequence: CDR1 MNHNS, CDR2 SASEGT. The CDR3 has 15 amino acids. J gave up 5 bases and V 3 bases, and 7 bases lay outside the gene matches.

As to this clone: This same CDR3 is encoded by further DNA sequences in the sample. The chain employs TRBV5-6 and TRBJ2-7; D remains ambiguous. Germline CDR1 is SGHDT and CDR2 is YYEEEE. Trimming stripped 4 bases from V and 5 bases from J, with 7 bases between. The CDR3 has 11 amino acids. CDR3 in DNA: TGTGCCAGCAGCCTAGGTGACGAGCAGTACTTC. Translated: CASSLGDEQYF.

This chain connects TRBV6-4 to TRBJ2-1, with unresolved D. V gave up 8 bases and J gave up 0 bases, with 14 bases separating them. Germline loops: CDR1 MRHNA, CDR2 SNTAGT. This CDR3 has 15 residues. The CDR3 DNA reads as TGTGCCAGCGCGTCTAGGGTGAGCTCCTACAATGAGCAGTTCTTC. Translating it yields CASASRVSSYNEQFF.

There are a few counts of this clone. CDR3 nucleotides: TGTGCCAGCAGTGAAATGAGGACGACCGGGGAGCTGTTTTTT. Amino acid sequence: CASSEMRTTGELFF. The V gene is TRBV2, the J gene TRBJ2-2; D gene unclear. The V gene's germline CDR1 is SNHLY and CDR2 FYNNEI. The CDR3 totals 14 residues. With 2 bases removed from V and 5 bases from J, the gap between germline ends came to 9 bases. Full variable domain (outside the CDR3, taken from reference TRBV2 and TRBJ2-2): EPEVTQTPSHQVTQMGQEVILRCVPISNHLYFYWYRQILGQKVEFLVSFYNNEISEKSEIFDDQFSVERPDGSNFTLKIRSTKLEDSAMYFCASSEMRTTGELFFGEGSRLTVL.

This chain connects TRBV6-1 to TRBJ1-2, with D unresolved. The CDR3 spans 15 residues. The ends were cut back, 0 bases at V and 7 bases at J, with 15 bases in the middle. Germline assignment: CDR1 MNHNS and CDR2 SASEGT. DNA for the CDR3: TGTGCCAGCAGTGAAGCGTTTAGCCCTGCCGGTGGCTACACCTTC. Translating gives CASSEAFSPAGGYTF.

In the case of this clone: Other DNA sequences in this specimen translate into the identical CDR3. The chain uses TRBV7-2 and TRBJ2-1; D not certain. The germline V gene encodes CDR1 SGHTA and CDR2 FQGNSA. CDR3 length: 15 residues. V was pared by 1 base and J by 1 base, with 8 bases between. The CDR3 is CASSLGGGSYNEQFF. CDR3 nucleotide sequence: TGTGCCAGCAGCTTAGGAGGTGGTTCCTACAATGAGCAGTTCTTC.

The genes are TRBV5-1 and TRBJ2-7; either TRBD1 or TRBD2 may fit D (5 bases each). Germline V gene sequence: CDR1 SGHRS, CDR2 YFSETQ. The CDR3 spans 17 residues. Trimming left V 1 base short and J 4 bases short, with 21 bases between. The CDR3 DNA follows: TGCGCCAGCAGCTTGATGGGAAACCGGATGGGGGATTACGAGCAGTACTTC. The encoded protein is CASSLMGNRMGDYEQYF.

J is TRBJ2-5 and V is TRBV5-1; 7 nucleotides agree with TRBD1. J lost 5 bases, V lost 0 bases, and 10 bases had no gene match. The germline CDR1 and CDR2 sequences are SGHRS and YFSETQ. CDR3 length: 16 amino acids. The CDR3 loop reads CASSLAGQPAGETQYF. CDR3 DNA sequence: TGCGCCAGCAGCTTGGCGGGACAGCCCGCCGGGGAGACCCAGTACTTC.

The rearrangement joins TRBV11-1 to TRBJ2-3; 10 bases map to TRBD2. Looked up from germline, CDR1 is SGHAT and CDR2 is FQDESV (reference sequence). Losses at the gene ends were 5 bases for V and 3 bases for J; bases not matched to a gene: 8. CDR3 length: 16 amino acids. The CDR3 spells CASSAASGSATDTQYF. As DNA, the CDR3 is TGTGCCAGCAGCGCCGCTAGCGGGAGCGCAACAGATACGCAGTATTTT.

This rearrangement joins TRBV15 to TRBJ2-7; maybe TRBD2 (6 bases). Germline V gives CDR1 LNHNV, CDR2 YYDKDF (reference sequence). The CDR3 sequence is 15 residues long. The V and J ends lost 5 bases and 2 bases respectively, with 16 bases between them. CDR3 DNA sequence: TGTGCCACCAGCCTATTCCGGGCGGGAACCTACGAGCAGTACTTC. It specifies CATSLFRAGTYEQYF.

V gene TRBV19 combines with J gene TRBJ1-5, with unresolved D. This CDR3 has 15 residues. The V and J ends lost 4 bases and 10 bases respectively, with 20 bases between them. Germline lookup yields CDR1 LNHDA and CDR2 SQIVND (reference sequence). The chain's CDR3 is CASSTPSAGSKPQHF. The CDR3 DNA is TGTGCCAGTAGTACACCATCGGCGGGTTCGAAACCCCAGCATTTT.

This clone was seen just once. J is TRBJ2-1 and V is TRBV6-5; 7 bases match TRBD2. Trimming at V came to 0 bases and at J to 5 bases, leaving 4 bases not matched to a gene. The CDR3 loop spans 15 amino acids. In germline, CDR1 is MNHEY, CDR2 SVGAGI. The CDR3 sequence is CASSYSGTTHNEQFF. For the CDR3, the DNA is TGTGCCAGCAGTTACTCCGGGACTACGCACAATGAGCAGTTCTTC.

V usage is TRBV9 and J usage is TRBJ2-5; D is perhaps TRBD1 or TRBD2 (6 bases each). Trimming took off 5 bases at V and 0 bases at J, with 14 bases between the two ends. The CDR3 has 15 amino acids. The germline V gene has CDR1 SGDLS and CDR2 YYNGEE. CDR3 DNA: TGTGCCAGCAGTAGTAGGGGGGAGTACCAAGAGACCCAGTACTTC. This sequence encodes CASSSRGEYQETQYF.

The table lists this clone with a count of one. The rearrangement links TRBV2 to TRBJ1-5; D might be TRBD1 (5 bases). V gave up 11 bases and J gave up 0 bases, with 8 bases separating them. The CDR3 is 12 residues long. Germline CDR1 and CDR2: SNHLY and FYNNEI. The CDR3 is CAAGDSNQPQHF. The CDR3 DNA follows: TGTGCCGCGGGGGATAGCAATCAGCCCCAGCATTTT. The entire variable domain, with the rest obtained from reference TRBV2 and TRBJ1-5, is as follows: EPEVTQTPSHQVTQMGQEVILRCVPISNHLYFYWYRQILGQKVEFLVSFYNNEISEKSEIFDDQFSVERPDGSNFTLKIRSTKLEDSAMYFCAAGDSNQPQHFGDGTRLSIL.

The gene calls are TRBV4-2 and TRBJ2-3; 14 positions match TRBD2. Trimming removed 0 bases from V and 5 bases from J; junction bases left unmatched: 7. This CDR3 spans 18 amino acids. The germline V gene encodes CDR1 LGHNA and CDR2 YNFKEQ. The CDR3 is CASSQDPQGLAGVDTQYF. In DNA, the CDR3 is TGTGCCAGCAGCCAAGACCCACAGGGACTAGCGGGAGTAGATACGCAGTATTTT.

In regard to this clone: The identical CDR3 is also encoded by other nucleotide sequences in the sample. The J gene is TRBJ2-2, the V gene TRBV7-2; D is undetermined. Between the trimmed V and J ends, which lost 2 bases and 2 bases, there was a span of 0 bases. Germline CDR1 is SGHTA and CDR2 is FQGNSA. This CDR3 has 12 residues. As DNA, the CDR3 is TGTGCCAGCAGCTTAAACACCGGGGAGCTGTTTTTT. It yields the protein CASSLNTGELFF.

This clone showed up just a few times. The rearrangement joins TRBV10-3 to TRBJ2-7; possibly TRBD1 or TRBD2 for D (5 bases each). CDR1 and CDR2 from the germline V gene are ENHRY and SYGVKD. Trimming cost V 8 bases and J 1 base, with 9 bases left between them. The length of the CDR3 is 12 residues. The CDR3 DNA is TGTGCCATCCGGGACCGGTCCTACGAGCAGTACTTC. Translated: CAIRDRSYEQYF.

This chain uses TRBV19 with TRBJ1-4, with 7 bases that match TRBD1. Germline V gives CDR1 LNHDA, CDR2 SQIVND (reference sequence). Trimming removed 5 bases from V and 8 bases from J; junction bases left unmatched: 8. The CDR3 has 14 residues. CDR3 in amino acids: CASSPDRVGEKLFF. CDR3 bases: TGTGCCAGTAGTCCCGACAGGGTAGGCGAAAAACTGTTTTTT.

This chain connects TRBV20-1 to TRBJ2-5; D is unclear. Trimming pared 4 bases from V and 4 bases from J, leaving 4 bases between. Germline-derived CDR1 and CDR2 are DFQATT and SNEGSKA (reference sequence). CDR3 size: 10 residues. DNA of the CDR3: TGCAGTGCTACTCTAGAGACCCAGTACTTC. Translating it yields CSATLETQYF.

In nucleotides, the CDR3 is TGTGCCAGCAGCGTAGTCCCCGTGTCTAGCTTCACAGATACGCAGTATTTT. Translating it yields CASSVVPVSSFTDTQYF. V is TRBV9 and J is TRBJ2-3; TRBD2 is a possible D gene (5 bases). Germline lookup yields CDR1 SGDLS and CDR2 YYNGEE. The CDR3 has 17 residues. Trimming pared 0 bases from V and 2 bases from J, leaving 16 bases between.

CDR3 sequence: CASSLGREGPLTGELFF. CDR3 nucleotide sequence: TGTGCCAGCAGCTTAGGACGGGAGGGCCCCCTCACCGGGGAGCTGTTTTTT. The chain employs TRBV11-3 and TRBJ2-2; 8 bases are a match to TRBD2. CDR1 is SGHNT, CDR2 YENEEA, per germline. Trimming removed 1 base from V and 4 bases from J; junction bases left unmatched: 8. This CDR3 contains 17 residues.

The gene calls are TRBV5-1 and TRBJ2-3, with 7 bases lining up with TRBD2. Germline V gene sequence: CDR1 SGHRS, CDR2 YFSETQ. Trimming at V came to 3 bases and at J to 6 bases, leaving 7 bases not matched to a gene. This CDR3 has 14 residues. CDR3 bases: TGCGCCAGCAGCTACCGGGGGGAGGGTGATACGCAGTATTTT. This gives the protein CASSYRGEGDTQYF.

The chain joins TRBV28 to TRBJ2-7; the match to TRBD2 covers 7 bases. With 5 bases clipped from V and 3 bases from J, the junction kept 4 bases outside the gene matches. The CDR3 extends over 13 amino acids. Germline-derived CDR1 and CDR2 are MDHEN and SYDVKM. CDR3 in amino acids: CASSTLAVYEQYF. The DNA for the CDR3 is TGTGCCAGCAGTACCCTAGCGGTCTACGAGCAGTACTTC.

To note about this clone: A single base separates this from a much larger clone, so it may be a read error. The same CDR3 can be traced to other DNA sequences in this sample. The CDR3: CASSLAVNTEAFF. The CDR3 DNA follows: TGCGCCAGCAGCTTGGCGGTGAACACTGAAGCTTTCTTT. The V call is TRBV5-1, the J call TRBJ1-1; no clear D gene. Between the trimmed V and J ends, which lost 0 bases and 0 bases, there was a span of 3 bases. This CDR3 has 13 residues. The germline V gene has CDR1 SGHRS and CDR2 YFSETQ.

The chain employs TRBV11-2 and TRBJ2-7, with TRBD2 identical over 8 bases. Germline V lookup: CDR1 SGHAT, CDR2 FQNNGV. Germline trimming cut 4 bases from V and 6 bases from J; bases unmatched to any gene: 5. This CDR3 has 13 residues. Here the CDR3 DNA reads TGTGCCAGCAGCTCGGGACTAGTAGGCGAGCAGTACTTC. It codes for CASSSGLVGEQYF.

V usage is TRBV5-3 and J usage is TRBJ2-3; D not certain. TRBV5-3 is an ORF; its function is uncertain. CDR3 size: 17 residues. Trimming took 3 bases from V and 0 from J, leaving 17 bases between them. CDR3 sequence: CARSSAVAFTSTDTQYF. The CDR3 DNA is TGTGCCAGAAGCTCGGCGGTGGCATTCACTAGCACAGATACGCAGTATTTT.